The rows below give T cell receptor beta chains drawn from one sample of a study of blood T cell repertoires in COVID-19. Some clones are missing from TCRdb's copy, which holds only in-frame ones; the method was immunoSEQ multiplex PCR. The sample lists some 350,000 clones, around 87% occurring once. The sequencing sample was made of PBMCs or T cells enriched from blood (not recorded which). These receptor sequences come from a man aged 18 to 35 who had recovered from COVID-19. Each CDR3 is given with its conserved first and last residue. A D gene is named only where the DNA matches it firmly. Size is stated for part of the rows, as once, few or many counts, or as a class when the clone is expanded.

>NA|NA|TRBJ2-3|TRBV7-6
TGTGCCAGCAGGTCCTCAGCAGATACGCAGTATTTT
CASRSSADTQYF
>NA|TRBD1|TRBJ2-3|TRBV12-5
TGTGCTAGTGGTCTCAGGGGGTCCAGCACAGATACGCAGTATTTT
CASGLRGSSTDTQYF
>NA|TRBD1|TRBJ1-2|TRBV28
TGTGCCAGCAGTCCGGCGGGACAGGGCTCCTATGGCTACACCTTC
CASSPAGQGSYGYTF
>few|NA|TRBJ1-4|TRBV2
TGTGCCAGCAGTGAACAGGGTTATAATGAAAAACTGTTTTTT
CASSEQGYNEKLFF
>NA|NA|TRBJ1-2|TRBV3-1/TRBV3-2
TGTGCCAGCAGCCAAGATGTTCGCAGACTCTACACCTTC
CASSQDVRRLYTF
>NA|NA|TRBJ1-1|TRBV18
TGTGCCAGCTCACCCCGGGGGGGAGAAATGAACACTGAAGCTTTCTTT
CASSPRGGEMNTEAFF
>NA|TRBD1|TRBJ1-2|TRBV5-6
TGTGCCAGCAGCTTGTCGCTCAGGGGGCAAGGCTACACCTTC
CASSLSLRGQGYTF
>NA|TRBD2|TRBJ2-1|TRBV10-3
TGTGCCATCAGAGCGGGGGAAGACTATGAGCAGTTCTTC
CAIRAGEDYEQFF
>NA|NA|TRBJ2-1|TRBV5-1
TGCGCCAGCAGCTTGGCCATGGTCGGGAACAATGAGCAGTTCTTC
CASSLAMVGNNEQFF
>NA|TRBD2|TRBJ2-3|TRBV7-2
TGTGCCAGCAGCTTTAGCGGGACTACAGATACGCAGTATTTT
CASSFSGTTDTQYF
>NA|TRBD1|TRBJ1-2|TRBV4-1
TGCGCCAGCAGCCAAGATCAGGGGGAGATCTATGGCTACACCTTC
CASSQDQGEIYGYTF
>NA|TRBD1|TRBJ1-2|TRBV10-1
TGCGCCAGCAGTAACAGGGGGCGCGCCTATGGCTACACCTTC
CASSNRGRAYGYTF
>NA|NA|TRBJ2-5|TRBV29-1
TGCAGCGCTCCTCATCCGGGAACTCAAGAGACCCAGTACTTC
CSAPHPGTQETQYF
>NA|NA|TRBJ1-1|TRBV2
TGTGCCAGCAGTACGGGGGGAGGCGCTGAAGCTTTCTTT
CASSTGGGAEAFF
>NA|TRBD1|TRBJ2-7|TRBV2
TGTGCCAGGAGCGCGGGACAGGGTTCCTACGAGCAGTACTTC
CARSAGQGSYEQYF
>NA|NA|TRBJ1-1|TRBV18
TGTGCCAGCTCACCCAACTCAGGGGACACTGAAGCTTTCTTT
CASSPNSGDTEAFF
>once|NA|TRBJ2-1|TRBV5-5
TGTGCCAGCACCTCCTCCGGTGGCTCCTACAATGAGCAGTTCTTC
CASTSSGGSYNEQFF
>NA|NA|TRBJ2-7|TRBV3-1/TRBV3-2
TGTGCCAGCAGCGCCCAACCCGGGGACTCCTACGAGCAGTACTTC
CASSAQPGDSYEQYF
>NA|NA|TRBJ2-3|TRBV7-9
TGTGCCAGCAGCCTCCAACTAGGACCAGATACGCAGTATTTT
CASSLQLGPDTQYF
>NA|TRBD1|TRBJ2-7|TRBV19
TGTGCCAGTAGTCCATCACAGGGGGACGAGCAGTACTTC
CASSPSQGDEQYF
>NA|TRBD2|TRBJ2-1|TRBV3-1/TRBV3-2
TGTGCCAGCACGCCAGCGGGACGTAACTCCTACAATGAGCAGTTCTTC
CASTPAGRNSYNEQFF
>NA|NA|TRBJ1-3|TRBV18
TGTGCCAGCTCACCAGCTAGCATAAGAAACACCATATATTTT
CASSPASIRNTIYF
>NA|TRBD2|TRBJ2-2|TRBV19
TGTGCCAGTAGAGGGACTAGCTTAGCCGGGGAGCTGTTTTTT
CASRGTSLAGELFF
>few|NA|TRBJ2-5|TRBV7-3
TGTGCCAGCAGCTTAACGATGGCCAGGGTGGAGACCCAGTACTTC
CASSLTMARVETQYF
>NA|TRBD1|TRBJ2-2|TRBV7-9
TGTGCCAGCAGCTTAGTAGGGACAGGGGACACCGGGGAGCTGTTTTTT
CASSLVGTGDTGELFF
>NA|TRBD2|TRBJ2-7|TRBV15
TGTGCCACCAGCAGAGATCCGCCCGCGACTACTAGCGGGGGATCCTACGAGCAGTACTTC
CATSRDPPATTSGGSYEQYF
>NA|TRBD1|TRBJ1-4|TRBV15
TGTGCCACCAGCAGGACAGGGGGGGGTGAAAAACTGTTTTTT
CATSRTGGGEKLFF
>once|NA|TRBJ1-5|TRBV30
TGTGCCTGGAGTAGGGGGTGGTACCAGCCCCAGCATTTT
CAWSRGWYQPQHF
>NA|NA|TRBJ2-7|TRBV3-1/TRBV3-2
TGTGCCAGCAGCCACCAGACACCCTACGAGCAGTACTTC
CASSHQTPYEQYF
>NA|TRBD1|TRBJ1-5|TRBV29-1
TGCAGCGTTGAAGGACAGGGTGGTCAGCCCCAGCATTTT
CSVEGQGGQPQHF
>NA|NA|TRBJ2-5|TRBV5-1
TGCGCCAGCAGCGTACAAGAGACCCAGTACTTC
CASSVQETQYF
>NA|TRBD1|TRBJ2-2|TRBV4-2
TGTGCCGCAGGGGGCGCGAACACCGGGGAGCTGTTTTTT
CAAGGANTGELFF
>NA|NA|TRBJ1-1|TRBV6-2/TRBV6-3
TGTGCCAGCAGTATATACACTGAAGCTTTCTTT
CASSIYTEAFF
>NA|TRBD1|TRBJ1-2|TRBV11-1
TGTGCCAGCAGCACCCGACAGGGGTCGAACTATGGCTACACCTTC
CASSTRQGSNYGYTF
>NA|TRBD1|TRBJ1-1|TRBV19
TGTGCCAGTAGTACGCGAATTACAGGGGGGACTGAAGCTTTCTTT
CASSTRITGGTEAFF
>few|NA|TRBJ2-2|TRBV9
TGTGCCAGCAGCCCCTATGGGCCCCTCAACACCGGGGAGCTGTTTTTT
CASSPYGPLNTGELFF
>NA|TRBD1|TRBJ1-5|TRBV19
TGTGCCAGTACTCGGACAGGGGGTTATCAGCCCCAGCATTTT
CASTRTGGYQPQHF
>NA|TRBD1|TRBJ1-1|TRBV7-9
TGTGCCAGCAGGGGGACAGCAAGTTACACTGAAGCTTTCTTT
CASRGTASYTEAFF
>NA|TRBD1|TRBJ2-7|TRBV10-3
TGTGCCACCCGTTTGACAGGGCTGACCTACGAGCAGTACTTC
CATRLTGLTYEQYF
>NA|NA|TRBJ1-2|TRBV28
TGTGCCAGCAGTTTGAGGGTAGGGGGCTACACCTTC
CASSLRVGGYTF
>NA|TRBD1|TRBJ1-2|TRBV27
TGTGCCAGCAGTTATTCGACAGGGGATACTGGCTACACCTTC
CASSYSTGDTGYTF
>NA|TRBD1|TRBJ2-7|TRBV27
TGTGCCAGCAGTTTGGACAGGGGGCCACCCTACGAGCAGTACTTC
CASSLDRGPPYEQYF
>NA|NA|TRBJ1-1|TRBV4-3
TGCGCCAGCAGCCAAGGTCAGGGTCTGGGTGAAGCTTTCTTT
CASSQGQGLGEAFF
>once|NA|TRBJ1-2|TRBV30
TGTGCCTGGAGTCCACGGGGGGCCTATGGCTACACCTTC
CAWSPRGAYGYTF
>NA|NA|TRBJ2-5|TRBV30
TGTGCCTGGGAAGGACAGAGCTTGAAGACCCAGTACTTC
CAWEGQSLKTQYF
>NA|TRBD1|TRBJ2-5|TRBV27
TGTGCCAGCAGAGGGACAGGGAGGGAGACCCAGTACTTC
CASRGTGRETQYF
>NA|NA|TRBJ2-7|TRBV3-1/TRBV3-2
TGTGCCAGCAGCCAAGAACGAGGGCACTACGAGCAGTACTTC
CASSQERGHYEQYF
>NA|TRBD2|TRBJ2-2|TRBV5-5
TGTGCCAGCAGCAGGACTAGCGGGGGGAGGAACACCGGGGAGCTGTTTTTT
CASSRTSGGRNTGELFF
>NA|TRBD2|TRBJ2-1|TRBV5-1
TGCGCCAGCAGCCGCCCCGGGACTAGCGGGGACAATGAGCAGTTCTTC
CASSRPGTSGDNEQFF
>few|TRBD2|TRBJ2-1|TRBV19
TGTGCCAGTAAGCGGGACCCCTACAATGAGCAGTTCTTC
CASKRDPYNEQFF
>NA|NA|TRBJ1-3|TRBV19
TGTGCCAGTAGTATCCGGGTTAGCTCTGGAAACACCATATATTTT
CASSIRVSSGNTIYF
>NA|TRBD1|TRBJ2-7|TRBV27
TGTGCCAGCAGTCTCTCGGGACAGGGGACTTCCTACGAGCAGTACTTC
CASSLSGQGTSYEQYF
>NA|NA|TRBJ1-2|TRBV6-2/TRBV6-3
TGTGCCAGCAGTTACGGCGGCAGGGATGGCTACACCTTC
CASSYGGRDGYTF
>NA|TRBD1|TRBJ2-7|TRBV10-3
TGTGCCACCACGGGGAGACCGGGACAGGGGGCCAAGGCCCACGAGCAGTACTTC
CATTGRPGQGAKAHEQYF
>NA|NA|TRBJ1-4|TRBV19
TGTGCCAGTTGCCCCCGGGCCGGGAGGGCTAATGAAAAACTGTTTTTT
CASCPRAGRANEKLFF
>NA|NA|TRBJ1-6|TRBV27
TGTGCCAGCAGTCATGGAGATAATTCACCCCTCCACTTT
CASSHGDNSPLHF
>NA|NA|TRBJ1-4|TRBV29-1
TGCAGCGCACCGGAGGCCTTGGGAGAAAAACTGTTTTTT
CSAPEALGEKLFF
>NA|TRBD1|TRBJ1-2|TRBV5-1
TGCGCCAGCAGCCCGGGTTATGATAGGGGGCTCTTAAACTATGGCTACACCTTC
CASSPGYDRGLLNYGYTF
>NA|TRBD1|TRBJ1-6|TRBV27
TGTGCCAGCAGTCCCCAGACAGGGTATTCACCCCTCCACTTT
CASSPQTGYSPLHF
>NA|NA|TRBJ2-7|TRBV7-9
TGTGCCAGCAGCCCTGCCAGGGGGGCCGCCTACGAGCAGTACTTC
CASSPARGAAYEQYF